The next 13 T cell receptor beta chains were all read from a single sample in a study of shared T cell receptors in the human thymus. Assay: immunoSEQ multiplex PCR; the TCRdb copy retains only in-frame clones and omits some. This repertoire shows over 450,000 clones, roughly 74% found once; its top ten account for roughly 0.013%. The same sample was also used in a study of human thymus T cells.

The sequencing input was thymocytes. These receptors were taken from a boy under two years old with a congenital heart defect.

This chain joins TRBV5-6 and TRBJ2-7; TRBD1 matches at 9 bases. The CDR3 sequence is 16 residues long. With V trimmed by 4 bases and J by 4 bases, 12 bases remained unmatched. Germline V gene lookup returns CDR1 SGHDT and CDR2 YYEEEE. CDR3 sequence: CASSQGQGLPAYEQYF. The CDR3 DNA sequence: TGTGCCAGCAGCCAGGGACAGGGCCTTCCCGCGTACGAGCAGTACTTC.

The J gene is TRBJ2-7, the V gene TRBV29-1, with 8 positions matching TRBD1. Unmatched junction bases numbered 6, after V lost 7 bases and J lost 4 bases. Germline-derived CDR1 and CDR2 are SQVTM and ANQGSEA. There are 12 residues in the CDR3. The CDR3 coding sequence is TGCAGCGCCCAGGGGGCTAAGTACGAGCAGTACTTC. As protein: CSAQGAKYEQYF.

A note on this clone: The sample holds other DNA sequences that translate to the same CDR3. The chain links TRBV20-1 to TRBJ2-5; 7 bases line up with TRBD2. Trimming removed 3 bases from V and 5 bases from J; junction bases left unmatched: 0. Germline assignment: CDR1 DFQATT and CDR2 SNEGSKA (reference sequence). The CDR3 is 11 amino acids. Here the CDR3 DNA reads TGCAGTGCTAGGGGGGGGGAGACCCAGTACTTC. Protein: CSARGGETQYF.

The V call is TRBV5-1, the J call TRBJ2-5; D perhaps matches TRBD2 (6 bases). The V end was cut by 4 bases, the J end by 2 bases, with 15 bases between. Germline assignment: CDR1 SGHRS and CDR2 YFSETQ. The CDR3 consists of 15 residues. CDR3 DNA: TGCGCCAGCAGCAGGCCAACTAGCAGGCAAGAGACCCAGTACTTC. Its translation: CASSRPTSRQETQYF.

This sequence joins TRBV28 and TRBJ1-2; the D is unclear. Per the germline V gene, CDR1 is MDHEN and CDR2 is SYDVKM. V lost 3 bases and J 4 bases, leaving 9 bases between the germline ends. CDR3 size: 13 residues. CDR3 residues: CASSLRGAYGYTF. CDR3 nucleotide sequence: TGTGCCAGCAGTTTGCGGGGTGCCTATGGCTACACCTTC.

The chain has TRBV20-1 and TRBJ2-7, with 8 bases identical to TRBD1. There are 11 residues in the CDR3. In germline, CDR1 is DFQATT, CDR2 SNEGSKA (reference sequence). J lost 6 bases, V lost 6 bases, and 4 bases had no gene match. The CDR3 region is CSARTGPEQYF. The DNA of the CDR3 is TGCAGTGCAAGGACAGGGCCCGAGCAGTACTTC.

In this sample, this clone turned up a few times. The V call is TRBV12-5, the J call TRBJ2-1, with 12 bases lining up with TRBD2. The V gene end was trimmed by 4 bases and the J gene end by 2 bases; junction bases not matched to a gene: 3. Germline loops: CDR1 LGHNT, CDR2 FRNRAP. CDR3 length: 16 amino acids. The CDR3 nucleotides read TGTGCTAGTGGTTCGCTAGCGGGAGGGGCCTACAATGAGCAGTTCTTC. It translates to CASGSLAGGAYNEQFF.

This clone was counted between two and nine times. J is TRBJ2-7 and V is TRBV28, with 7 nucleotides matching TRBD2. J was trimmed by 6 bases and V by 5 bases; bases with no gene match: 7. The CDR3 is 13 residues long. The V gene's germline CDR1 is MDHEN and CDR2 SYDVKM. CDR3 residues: CASSVRAGFEQYF. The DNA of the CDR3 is TGTGCCAGCAGTGTCCGAGCGGGATTCGAGCAGTACTTC.

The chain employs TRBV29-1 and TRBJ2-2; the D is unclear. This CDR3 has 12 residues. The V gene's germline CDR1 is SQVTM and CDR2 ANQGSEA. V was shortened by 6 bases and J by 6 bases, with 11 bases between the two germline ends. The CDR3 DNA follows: TGCAGCGTCGAGGTCCCGCCCGGGGAGCTGTTTTTT. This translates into CSVEVPPGELFF.

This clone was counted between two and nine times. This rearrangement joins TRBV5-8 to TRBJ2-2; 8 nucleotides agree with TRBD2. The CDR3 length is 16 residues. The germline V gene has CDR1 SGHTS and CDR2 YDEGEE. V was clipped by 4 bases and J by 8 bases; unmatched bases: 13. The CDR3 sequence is CASSPAGTSSSGELFF. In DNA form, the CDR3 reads TGTGCCAGCAGCCCCGCCGGGACTAGTTCCTCAGGGGAGCTGTTTTTT.

CDR3 loop: CASTWGSGSGNEQFF. DNA of the CDR3: TGTGCCAGCACCTGGGGTAGCGGGAGTGGCAATGAGCAGTTCTTC. The gene calls are TRBV27 and TRBJ2-1; 9 positions agree with TRBD2. The germline V gene has CDR1 MNHEY and CDR2 SMNVEV (reference sequence). The trim removed 7 bases at V and 6 bases at J, leaving 10 bases unmatched. The length of the CDR3 is 15 residues.

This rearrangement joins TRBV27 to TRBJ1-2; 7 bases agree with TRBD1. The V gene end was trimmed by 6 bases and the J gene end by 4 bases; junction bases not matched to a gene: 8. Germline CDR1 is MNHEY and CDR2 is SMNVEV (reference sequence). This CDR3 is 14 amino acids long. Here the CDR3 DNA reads TGTGCCAGCAGCCCGGACAGGAGGGGCTATGGCTACACCTTC. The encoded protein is CASSPDRRGYGYTF.

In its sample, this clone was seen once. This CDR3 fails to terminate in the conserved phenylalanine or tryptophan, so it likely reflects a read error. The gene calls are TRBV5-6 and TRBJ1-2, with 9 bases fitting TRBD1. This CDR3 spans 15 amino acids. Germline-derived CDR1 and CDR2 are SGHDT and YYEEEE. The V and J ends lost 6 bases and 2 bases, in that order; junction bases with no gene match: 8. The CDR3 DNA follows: TGTGCCAGCACCGTCCCGGGACAGGGAAACTATGGCTACACCCTC. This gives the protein CASTVPGQGNYGYTL.